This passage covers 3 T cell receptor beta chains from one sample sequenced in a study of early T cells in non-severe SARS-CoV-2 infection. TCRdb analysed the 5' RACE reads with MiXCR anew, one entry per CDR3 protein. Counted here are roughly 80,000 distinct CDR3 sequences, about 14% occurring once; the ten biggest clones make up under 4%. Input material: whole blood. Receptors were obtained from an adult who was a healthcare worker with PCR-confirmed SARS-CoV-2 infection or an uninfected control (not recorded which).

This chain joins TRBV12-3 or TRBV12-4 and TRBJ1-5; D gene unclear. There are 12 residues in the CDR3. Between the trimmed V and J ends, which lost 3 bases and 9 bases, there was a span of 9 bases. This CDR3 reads CASSFPGGPQHF. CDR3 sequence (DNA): TGTGCCAGCAGTTTCCCGGGTGGGCCCCAGCATTTT.

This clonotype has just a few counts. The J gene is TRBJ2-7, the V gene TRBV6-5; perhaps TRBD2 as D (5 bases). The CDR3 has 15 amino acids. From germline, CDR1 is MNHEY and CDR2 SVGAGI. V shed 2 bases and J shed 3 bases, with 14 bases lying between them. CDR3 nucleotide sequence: TGTGCCAGCAGTTACAGTGGCCGGGGATACTACGAGCAGTACTTC. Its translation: CASSYSGRGYYEQYF.

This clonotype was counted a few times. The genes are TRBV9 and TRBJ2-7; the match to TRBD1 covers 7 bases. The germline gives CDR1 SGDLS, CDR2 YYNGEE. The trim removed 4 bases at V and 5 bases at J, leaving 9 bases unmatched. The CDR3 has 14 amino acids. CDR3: CASSPTGDPHEQYF. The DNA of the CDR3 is TGTGCCAGCAGCCCCACAGGGGACCCCCACGAGCAGTACTTC.